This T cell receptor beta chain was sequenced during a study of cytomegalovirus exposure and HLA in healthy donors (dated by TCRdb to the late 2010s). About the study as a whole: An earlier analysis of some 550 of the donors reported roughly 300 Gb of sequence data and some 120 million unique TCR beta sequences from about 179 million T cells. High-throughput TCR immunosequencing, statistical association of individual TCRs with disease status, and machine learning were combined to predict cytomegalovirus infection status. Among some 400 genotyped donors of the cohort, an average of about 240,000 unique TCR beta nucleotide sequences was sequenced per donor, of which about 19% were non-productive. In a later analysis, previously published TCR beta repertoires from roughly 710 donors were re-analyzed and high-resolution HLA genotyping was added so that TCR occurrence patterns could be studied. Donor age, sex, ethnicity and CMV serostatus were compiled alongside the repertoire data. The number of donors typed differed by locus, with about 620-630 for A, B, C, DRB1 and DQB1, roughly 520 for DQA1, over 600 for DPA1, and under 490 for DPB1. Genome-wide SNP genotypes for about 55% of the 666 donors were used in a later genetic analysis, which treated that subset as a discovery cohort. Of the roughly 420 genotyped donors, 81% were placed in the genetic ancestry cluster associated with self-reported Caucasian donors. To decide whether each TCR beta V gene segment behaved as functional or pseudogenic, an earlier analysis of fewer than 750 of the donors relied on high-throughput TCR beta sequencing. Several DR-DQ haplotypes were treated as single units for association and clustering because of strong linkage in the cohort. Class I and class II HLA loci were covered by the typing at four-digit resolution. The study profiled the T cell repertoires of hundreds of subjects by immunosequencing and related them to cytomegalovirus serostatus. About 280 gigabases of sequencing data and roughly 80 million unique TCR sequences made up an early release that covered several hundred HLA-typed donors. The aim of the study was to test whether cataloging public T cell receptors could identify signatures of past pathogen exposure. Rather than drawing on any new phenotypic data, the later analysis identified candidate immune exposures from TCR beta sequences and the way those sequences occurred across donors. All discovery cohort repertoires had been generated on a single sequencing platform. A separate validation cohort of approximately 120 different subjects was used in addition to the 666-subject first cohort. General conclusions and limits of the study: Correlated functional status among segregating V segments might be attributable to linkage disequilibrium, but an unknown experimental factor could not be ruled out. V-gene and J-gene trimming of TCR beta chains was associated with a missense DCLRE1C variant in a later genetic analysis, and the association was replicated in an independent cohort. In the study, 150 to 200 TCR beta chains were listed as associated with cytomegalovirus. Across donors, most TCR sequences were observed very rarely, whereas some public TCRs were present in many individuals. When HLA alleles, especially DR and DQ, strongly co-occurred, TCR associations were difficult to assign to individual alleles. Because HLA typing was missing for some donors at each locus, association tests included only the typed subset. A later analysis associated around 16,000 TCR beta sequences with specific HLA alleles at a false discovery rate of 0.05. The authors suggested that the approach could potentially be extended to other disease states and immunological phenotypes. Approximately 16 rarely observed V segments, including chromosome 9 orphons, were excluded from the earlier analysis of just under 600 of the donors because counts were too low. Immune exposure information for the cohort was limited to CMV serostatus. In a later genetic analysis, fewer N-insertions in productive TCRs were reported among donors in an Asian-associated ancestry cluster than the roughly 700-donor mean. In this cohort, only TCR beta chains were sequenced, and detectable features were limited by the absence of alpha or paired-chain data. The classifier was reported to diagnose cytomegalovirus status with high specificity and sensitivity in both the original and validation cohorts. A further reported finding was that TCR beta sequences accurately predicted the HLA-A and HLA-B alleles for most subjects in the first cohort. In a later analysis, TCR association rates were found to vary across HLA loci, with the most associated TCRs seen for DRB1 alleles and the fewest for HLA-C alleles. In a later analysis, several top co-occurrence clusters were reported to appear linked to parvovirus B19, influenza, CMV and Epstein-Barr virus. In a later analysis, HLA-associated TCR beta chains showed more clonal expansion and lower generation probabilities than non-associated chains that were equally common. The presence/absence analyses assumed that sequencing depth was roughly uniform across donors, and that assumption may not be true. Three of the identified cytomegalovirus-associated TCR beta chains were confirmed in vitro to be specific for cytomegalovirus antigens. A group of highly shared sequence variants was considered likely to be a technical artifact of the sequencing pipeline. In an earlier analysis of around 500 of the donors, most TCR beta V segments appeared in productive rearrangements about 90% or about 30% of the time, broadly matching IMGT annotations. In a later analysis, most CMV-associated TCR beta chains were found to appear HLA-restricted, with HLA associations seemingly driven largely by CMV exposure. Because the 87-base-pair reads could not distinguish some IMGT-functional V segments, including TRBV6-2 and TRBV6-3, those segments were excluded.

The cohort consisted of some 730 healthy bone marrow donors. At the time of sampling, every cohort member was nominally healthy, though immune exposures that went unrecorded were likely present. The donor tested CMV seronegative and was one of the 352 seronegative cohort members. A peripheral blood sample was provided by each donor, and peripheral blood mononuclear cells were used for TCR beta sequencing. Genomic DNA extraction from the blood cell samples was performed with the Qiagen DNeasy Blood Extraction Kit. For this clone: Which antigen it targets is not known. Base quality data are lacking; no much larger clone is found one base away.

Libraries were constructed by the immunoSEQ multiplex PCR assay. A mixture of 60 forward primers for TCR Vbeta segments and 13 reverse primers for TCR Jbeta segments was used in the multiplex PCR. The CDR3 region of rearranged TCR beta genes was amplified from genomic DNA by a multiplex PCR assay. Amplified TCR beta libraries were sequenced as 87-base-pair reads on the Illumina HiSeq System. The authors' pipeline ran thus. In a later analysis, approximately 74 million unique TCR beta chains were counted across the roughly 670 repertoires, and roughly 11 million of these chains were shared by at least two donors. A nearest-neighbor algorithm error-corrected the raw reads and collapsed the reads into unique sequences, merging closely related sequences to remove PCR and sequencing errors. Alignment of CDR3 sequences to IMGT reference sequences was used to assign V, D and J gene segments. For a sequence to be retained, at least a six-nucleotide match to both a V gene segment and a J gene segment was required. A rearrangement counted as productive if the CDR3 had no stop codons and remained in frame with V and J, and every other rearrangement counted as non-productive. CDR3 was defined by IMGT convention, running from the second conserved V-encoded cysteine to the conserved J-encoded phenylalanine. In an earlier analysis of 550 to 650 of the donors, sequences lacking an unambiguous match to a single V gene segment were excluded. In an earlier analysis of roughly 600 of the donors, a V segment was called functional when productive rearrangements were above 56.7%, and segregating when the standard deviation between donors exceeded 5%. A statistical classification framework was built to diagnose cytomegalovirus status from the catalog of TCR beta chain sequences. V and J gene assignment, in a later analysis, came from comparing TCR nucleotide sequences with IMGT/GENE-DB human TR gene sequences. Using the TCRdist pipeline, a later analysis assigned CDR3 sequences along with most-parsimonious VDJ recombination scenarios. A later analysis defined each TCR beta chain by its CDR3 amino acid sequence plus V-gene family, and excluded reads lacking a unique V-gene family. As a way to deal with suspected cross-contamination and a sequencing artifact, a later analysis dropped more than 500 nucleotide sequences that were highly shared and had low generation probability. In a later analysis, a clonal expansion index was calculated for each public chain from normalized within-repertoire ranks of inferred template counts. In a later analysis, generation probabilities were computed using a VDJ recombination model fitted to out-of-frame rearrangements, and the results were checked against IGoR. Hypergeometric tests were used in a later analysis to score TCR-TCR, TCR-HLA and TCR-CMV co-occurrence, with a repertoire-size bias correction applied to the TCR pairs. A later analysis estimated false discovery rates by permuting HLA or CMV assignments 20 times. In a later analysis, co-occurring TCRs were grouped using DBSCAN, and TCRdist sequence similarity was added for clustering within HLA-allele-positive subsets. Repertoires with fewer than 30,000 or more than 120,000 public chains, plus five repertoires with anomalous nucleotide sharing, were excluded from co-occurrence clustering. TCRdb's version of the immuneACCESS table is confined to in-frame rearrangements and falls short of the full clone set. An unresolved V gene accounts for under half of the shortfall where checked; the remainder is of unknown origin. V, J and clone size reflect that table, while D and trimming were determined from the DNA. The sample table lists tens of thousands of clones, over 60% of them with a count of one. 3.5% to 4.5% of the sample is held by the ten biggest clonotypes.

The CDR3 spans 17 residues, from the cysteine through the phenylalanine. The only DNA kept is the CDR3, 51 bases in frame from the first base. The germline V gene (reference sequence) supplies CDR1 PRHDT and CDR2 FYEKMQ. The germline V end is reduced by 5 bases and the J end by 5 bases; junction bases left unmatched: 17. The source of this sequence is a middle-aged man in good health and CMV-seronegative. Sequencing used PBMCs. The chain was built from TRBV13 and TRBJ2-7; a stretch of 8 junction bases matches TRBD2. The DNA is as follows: TGTGCCAGCAGCGCAGGGGTGGGAGCGGGAGAGTCGGACGAGCAGTACTTC. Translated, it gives CASSAGVGAGESDEQYF.